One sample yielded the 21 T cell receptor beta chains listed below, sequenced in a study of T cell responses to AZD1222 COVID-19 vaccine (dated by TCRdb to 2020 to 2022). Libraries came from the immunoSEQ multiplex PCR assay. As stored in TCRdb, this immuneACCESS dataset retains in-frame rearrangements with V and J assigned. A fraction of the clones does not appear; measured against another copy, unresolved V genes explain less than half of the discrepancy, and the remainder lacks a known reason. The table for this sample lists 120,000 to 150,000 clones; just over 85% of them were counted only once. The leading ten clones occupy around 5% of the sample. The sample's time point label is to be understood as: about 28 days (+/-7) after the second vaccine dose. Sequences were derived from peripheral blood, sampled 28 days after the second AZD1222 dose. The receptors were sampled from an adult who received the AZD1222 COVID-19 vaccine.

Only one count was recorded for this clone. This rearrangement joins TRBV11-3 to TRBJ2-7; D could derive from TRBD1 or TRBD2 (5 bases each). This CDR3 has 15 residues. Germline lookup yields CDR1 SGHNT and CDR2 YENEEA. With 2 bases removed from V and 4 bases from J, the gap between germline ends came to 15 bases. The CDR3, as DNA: TGTGCCAGCAGCTTAAGAGGGGCAGAGGGGTACGAGCAGTACTTC. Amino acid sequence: CASSLRGAEGYEQYF.

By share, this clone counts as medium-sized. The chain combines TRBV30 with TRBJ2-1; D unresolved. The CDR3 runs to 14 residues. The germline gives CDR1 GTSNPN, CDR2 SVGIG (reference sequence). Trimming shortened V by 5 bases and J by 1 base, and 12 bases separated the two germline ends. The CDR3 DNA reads TGTGCCTGGGCGGAAGTTCCGTCCTACAATGAGCAGTTCTTC. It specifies CAWAEVPSYNEQFF.

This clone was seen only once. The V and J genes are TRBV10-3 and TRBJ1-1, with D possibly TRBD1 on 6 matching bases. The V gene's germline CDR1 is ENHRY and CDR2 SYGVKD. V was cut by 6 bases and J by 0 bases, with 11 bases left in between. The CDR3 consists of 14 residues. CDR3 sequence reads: CAISEGHLNTEAFF. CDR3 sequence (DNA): TGTGCCATCAGCGAGGGACACCTGAACACTGAAGCTTTCTTT.

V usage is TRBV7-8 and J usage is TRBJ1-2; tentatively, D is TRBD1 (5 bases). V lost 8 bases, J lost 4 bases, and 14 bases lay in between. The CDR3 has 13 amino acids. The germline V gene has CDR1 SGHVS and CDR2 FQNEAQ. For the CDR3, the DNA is TGTGCCAGCGGGACCGACAGCCTCTATGGCTACACCTTC. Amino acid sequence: CASGTDSLYGYTF.

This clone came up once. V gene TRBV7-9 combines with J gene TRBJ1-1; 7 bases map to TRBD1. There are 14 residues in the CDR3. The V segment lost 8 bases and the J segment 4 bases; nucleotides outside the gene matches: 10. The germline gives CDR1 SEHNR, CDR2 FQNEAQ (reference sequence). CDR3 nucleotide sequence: TGTGCCAGCGTGCAACAGGGGTACGGCACTGAAGCTTTCTTT. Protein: CASVQQGYGTEAFF.

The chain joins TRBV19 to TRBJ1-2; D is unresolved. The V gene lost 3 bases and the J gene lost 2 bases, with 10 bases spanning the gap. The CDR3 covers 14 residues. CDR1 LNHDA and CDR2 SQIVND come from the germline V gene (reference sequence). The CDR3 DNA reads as TGTGCCAGTAGTATTTCTTTCGGGAACTATGGCTACACCTTC. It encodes CASSISFGNYGYTF.

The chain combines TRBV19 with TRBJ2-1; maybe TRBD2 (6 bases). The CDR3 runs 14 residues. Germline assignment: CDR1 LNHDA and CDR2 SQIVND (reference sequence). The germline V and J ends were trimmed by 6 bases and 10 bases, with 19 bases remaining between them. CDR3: CASRGGFLYGEQFF. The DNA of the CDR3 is TGTGCCAGTAGGGGGGGATTCCTTTATGGGGAGCAGTTCTTC. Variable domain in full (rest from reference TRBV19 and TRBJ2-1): DGGITQSPKYLFRKEGQNVTLSCEQNLNHDAMYWYRQDPGQGLRLIYYSQIVNDFQKGDIAEGYSVSREKKESFPLTVTSAQKNPTAFYLCASRGGFLYGEQFFGPGTRLTVL.

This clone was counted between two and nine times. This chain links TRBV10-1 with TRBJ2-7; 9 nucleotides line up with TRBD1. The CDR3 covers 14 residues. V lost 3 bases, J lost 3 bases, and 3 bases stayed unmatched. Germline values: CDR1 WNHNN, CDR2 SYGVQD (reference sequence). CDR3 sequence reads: CASSDGTGSYEQYF. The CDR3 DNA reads TGCGCCAGCAGTGATGGGACAGGGAGCTACGAGCAGTACTTC.

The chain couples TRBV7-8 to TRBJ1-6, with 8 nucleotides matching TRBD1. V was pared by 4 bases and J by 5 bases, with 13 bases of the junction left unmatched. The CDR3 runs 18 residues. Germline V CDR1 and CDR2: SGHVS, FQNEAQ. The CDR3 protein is CASSSFPGTGENNSPLHF. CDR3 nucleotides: TGTGCCAGCAGCTCCTTCCCCGGGACAGGCGAAAATAATTCACCCCTCCACTTT.

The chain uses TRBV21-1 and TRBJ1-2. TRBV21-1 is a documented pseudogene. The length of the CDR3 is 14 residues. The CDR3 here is CASSNSLSPYGYTF. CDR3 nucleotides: TGTGCCAGCAGCAATTCCTTGAGCCCCTATGGCTACACCTTC.

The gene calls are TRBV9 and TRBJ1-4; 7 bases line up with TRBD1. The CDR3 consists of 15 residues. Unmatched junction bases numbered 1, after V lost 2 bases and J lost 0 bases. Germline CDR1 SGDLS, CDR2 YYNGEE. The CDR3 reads CASSVDRATNEKLFF. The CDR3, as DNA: TGTGCCAGCAGCGTCGACAGGGCAACTAATGAAAAACTGTTTTTT.

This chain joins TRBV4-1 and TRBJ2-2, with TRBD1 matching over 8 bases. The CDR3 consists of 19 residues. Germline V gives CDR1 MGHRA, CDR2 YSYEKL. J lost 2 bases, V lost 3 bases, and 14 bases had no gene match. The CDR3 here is CASSQGPDRARFNTGELFF. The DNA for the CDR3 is TGCGCCAGCAGCCAGGGTCCGGACAGGGCGAGGTTTAACACCGGGGAGCTGTTTTTT.

The CDR3 loop reads CASSAGTGVTEAFF. The CDR3 nucleotides read TGTGCCAGCAGCGCCGGGACAGGGGTCACTGAAGCTTTCTTT. This chain joins TRBV11-2 and TRBJ1-1, with 10 bases identical to TRBD1. The CDR3 is 14 amino acids. Germline V gene data show CDR1 as SGHAT and CDR2 as FQNNGV. V lost 5 bases to trimming and J lost 4 bases; unmatched junction nucleotides: 4.

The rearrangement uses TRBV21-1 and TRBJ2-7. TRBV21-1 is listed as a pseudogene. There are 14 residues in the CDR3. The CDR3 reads CASGFGGIRNEQYF. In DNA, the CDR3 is TGTGCCAGCGGATTTGGGGGAATTAGGAACGAGCAGTACTTC.

The CDR3 DNA is TGTGCCAGCAGCTTGAAGGCAGCTTCCTACAATGAGCAGTTCTTC. This codes for CASSLKAASYNEQFF. V is TRBV7-2 and J is TRBJ2-1; the D is unclear. Between the trimmed V and J ends, which lost 3 bases and 1 base, there was a span of 10 bases. Germline lookup yields CDR1 SGHTA and CDR2 FQGNSA. The CDR3 consists of 15 residues.

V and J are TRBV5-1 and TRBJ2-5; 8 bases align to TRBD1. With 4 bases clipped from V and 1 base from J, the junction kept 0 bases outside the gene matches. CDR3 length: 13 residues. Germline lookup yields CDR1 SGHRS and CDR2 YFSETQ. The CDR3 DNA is TGCGCCAGCAGCGGACAGGGCCAAGAGACCCAGTACTTC. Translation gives CASSGQGQETQYF.

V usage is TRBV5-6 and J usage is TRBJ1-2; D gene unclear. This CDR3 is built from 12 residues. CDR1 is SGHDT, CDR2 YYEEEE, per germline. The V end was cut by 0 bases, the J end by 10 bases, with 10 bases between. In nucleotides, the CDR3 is TGTGCCAGCAGCTTGGCCCAGGTTACCTACACCTTC. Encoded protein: CASSLAQVTYTF. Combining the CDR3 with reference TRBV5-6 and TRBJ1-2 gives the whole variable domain DAGVTQSPTHLIKTRGQQVTLRCSPKSGHDTVSWYQQALGQGPQFIFQYYEEEERQRGNFPDRFSGHQFPNYSSELNVNALLLGDSALYLCASSLAQVTYTFGSGTRLTVV.

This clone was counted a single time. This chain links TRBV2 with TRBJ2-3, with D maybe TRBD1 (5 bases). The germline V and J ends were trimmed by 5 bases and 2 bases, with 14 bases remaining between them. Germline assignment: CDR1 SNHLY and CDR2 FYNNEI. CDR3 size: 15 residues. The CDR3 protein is CASSTQGRDTDTQYF. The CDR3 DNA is TGTGCCAGCAGTACTCAGGGAAGGGACACAGATACGCAGTATTTT.

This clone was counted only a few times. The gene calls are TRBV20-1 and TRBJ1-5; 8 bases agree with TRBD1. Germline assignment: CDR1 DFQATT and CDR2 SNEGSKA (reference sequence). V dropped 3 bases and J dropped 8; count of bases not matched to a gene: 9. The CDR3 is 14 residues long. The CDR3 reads CSASSVQGVKPQHF. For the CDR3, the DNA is TGCAGTGCTAGTTCTGTACAGGGGGTTAAGCCCCAGCATTTT.

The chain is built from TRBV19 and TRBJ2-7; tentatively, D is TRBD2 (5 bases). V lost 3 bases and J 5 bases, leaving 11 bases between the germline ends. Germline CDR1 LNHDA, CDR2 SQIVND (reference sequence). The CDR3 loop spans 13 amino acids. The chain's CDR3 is CASSIIGNNEQYF. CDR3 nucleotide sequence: TGTGCCAGTAGTATCATCGGGAACAACGAGCAGTACTTC.

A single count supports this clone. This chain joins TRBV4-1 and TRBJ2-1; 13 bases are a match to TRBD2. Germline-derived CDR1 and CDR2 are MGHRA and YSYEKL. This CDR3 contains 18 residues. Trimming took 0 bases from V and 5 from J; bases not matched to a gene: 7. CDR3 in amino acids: CASSQDEGGLAGHNEQFF. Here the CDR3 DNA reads TGCGCCAGCAGCCAAGACGAAGGGGGACTAGCGGGGCACAATGAGCAGTTCTTC.